The 27 T cell receptor beta chains in this list originate from one sample, sequenced in a study of blood T cell repertoires in COVID-19. Sequencing used immunoSEQ multiplex PCR; TCRdb keeps in-frame clones, though not all of them. The table records roughly 250,000 clones, just over 90% of them present only once. Sequencing was performed on PBMCs or T cells enriched from blood (not recorded which). The receptors stem from a woman aged 35 to 49 with acute COVID-19.

V and J are TRBV15 and TRBJ2-5; tentative D call: TRBD1 (6 bases). CDR1 is LNHNV, CDR2 YYDKDF, per germline (reference sequence). The CDR3 is 16 amino acids. V lost 1 base and J lost 4, with 16 bases in between. The CDR3 DNA follows: TGTGCCACCAGCAGAGCCCTCAGGGGAGAGGGAGAGACCCAGTACTTC. As protein: CATSRALRGEGETQYF.

The V and J genes are TRBV5-1 and TRBJ1-1; TRBD1 might be the D (5 bases). The CDR3 contains 13 residues. Germline V gives CDR1 SGHRS, CDR2 YFSETQ. With 2 bases removed from V and 4 bases from J, the gap between germline ends came to 9 bases. The CDR3 DNA is TGCGCCAGCAGCTTCCAGGGAACCACTGAAGCTTTCTTT. It yields the protein CASSFQGTTEAFF. Full variable domain (missing parts from reference TRBV5-1 and TRBJ1-1): KAGVTQTPRYLIKTRGQQVTLSCSPISGHRSVSWYQQTPGQGLQFLFEYFSETQRNKGNFPGRFSGRQFSNSRSEMNVSTLELGDSALYLCASSFQGTTEAFFGQGTRLTVV.

V gene TRBV5-1 combines with J gene TRBJ2-5, with 8 bases fitting TRBD1. Germline V lookup: CDR1 SGHRS, CDR2 YFSETQ. After removal of 4 bases from V and 5 bases from J, the junction contained 10 bases not matched to a gene. The CDR3 loop spans 15 amino acids. The CDR3 DNA sequence: TGCGCCAGCAGCAGTACAGGGGGGATTGGGGAGACCCAGTACTTC. Translated, it gives CASSSTGGIGETQYF.

This clone was recorded only once. The chain is built from TRBV6-1 and TRBJ2-3; TRBD2 might be the D (6 bases). Trimming removed 3 bases from V and 0 bases from J, with 7 bases in between. The CDR3 is 14 amino acids. Germline CDR1 and CDR2: MNHNS and SASEGT. CDR3 protein: CASSDGTSTDTQYF. The CDR3 DNA reads TGTGCCAGCAGTGATGGGACTAGCACAGATACGCAGTATTTT.

The chain combines TRBV7-9 with TRBJ1-1; D gene unclear. This CDR3 has 14 amino acids. The V end lost 1 base, the J end lost 0 bases, and 6 bases lay between the germline ends. The V gene's germline CDR1 is SEHNR and CDR2 FQNEAQ (reference sequence). CDR3 sequence: CASSLGQMNTEAFF. CDR3 in DNA: TGTGCCAGCAGCTTAGGGCAGATGAACACTGAAGCTTTCTTT.

The chain recombines TRBV15 with TRBJ1-1; tentatively, D is TRBD1 (5 bases). Germline-derived CDR1 and CDR2 are LNHNV and YYDKDF (reference sequence). The CDR3 runs to 14 residues. Trimming took off 1 base at V and 3 bases at J, with 9 bases between the two ends. CDR3 DNA: TGTGCCACCAGCAGAGCCGGGGGGGACACTGAAGCTTTCTTT. This encodes CATSRAGGDTEAFF.

The rearrangement links TRBV14 to TRBJ1-4; D unclear. V was pared by 4 bases and J by 8 bases, with 11 bases between. Per germline, CDR1 SGHDN and CDR2 FVKESK. The CDR3 is 13 residues long. As DNA, the CDR3 is TGTGCCAGCAGCCCCCGGACTGGGGAAAAACTGTTTTTT. Translating gives CASSPRTGEKLFF.

The V call is TRBV27, the J call TRBJ1-6; the D gene is possibly TRBD1 (6 bases). Germline CDR1 reads MNHEY; CDR2 reads SMNVEV (reference sequence). Between the trimmed V and J ends, which lost 3 bases and 9 bases, there was a span of 12 bases. The CDR3 is 14 amino acids. The CDR3, as DNA: TGTGCCAGCAGTTTTAACAGGGTGGGTTCACCCCTCCACTTT. Protein product: CASSFNRVGSPLHF.

The sample holds a few counts of this clone. The chain uses TRBV29-1 and TRBJ1-2, with 8 bases that match TRBD1. Germline lookup yields CDR1 SQVTM and CDR2 ANQGSEA. V lost 0 bases, J lost 5 bases, and 8 bases stayed unmatched. The CDR3 is 15 residues long. For the CDR3, the DNA is TGCAGCGTTGAAGAGGGACAGGAACTAGGGTATGGCTACACCTTC. This translates into CSVEEGQELGYGYTF.

This chain uses TRBV7-9 with TRBJ1-4; 10 positions match TRBD1. Germline V gene sequence: CDR1 SEHNR, CDR2 FQNEAQ (reference sequence). The CDR3 has 13 residues. Trimming at V came to 3 bases and at J to 8 bases, leaving 0 bases not matched to a gene. The CDR3 nucleotides are TGTGCCAGCAGCTTGGGACAGGGGGAAAAACTGTTTTTT. Amino acid sequence: CASSLGQGEKLFF.

This clone was detected only once. J is TRBJ1-1 and V is TRBV19; weak D call: TRBD1 (6 bases). CDR3 length: 14 residues. V dropped 5 bases and J dropped 8 bases, with 18 bases sitting between them. Looked up from germline, CDR1 is LNHDA and CDR2 is SQIVND (reference sequence). The CDR3 DNA is TGTGCCAGTAGTCAGCCCGGGACAACCCTCGAAGCTTTCTTT. Its protein product is CASSQPGTTLEAFF.

The CDR3 loop is CAGGEFRTDTQYF. DNA of the CDR3: TGCGCCGGAGGGGAGTTCCGCACAGATACGCAGTATTTT. The genes are TRBV10-1 and TRBJ2-3; a possible D gene is TRBD2 (6 bases). Per germline, CDR1 WNHNN and CDR2 SYGVQD (reference sequence). Trimming pared 11 bases from V and 1 base from J, leaving 13 bases between. CDR3 length: 13 residues.

This rearrangement joins TRBV28 to TRBJ1-4, with TRBD1 matching over 8 bases. J gave up 11 bases and V 5 bases, and 13 bases lay outside the gene matches. CDR1 and CDR2 (germline): MDHEN, SYDVKM. The CDR3 extends over 15 amino acids. The CDR3 is CASSETRQGMGKLFF. Written as DNA, the CDR3 is TGTGCCAGCAGTGAAACTCGACAGGGGATGGGGAAACTGTTTTTT. Based on the CDR3 plus reference TRBV28 and TRBJ1-4, the full variable domain is DVKVTQSSRYLVKRTGEKVFLECVQDMDHENMFWYRQDPGLGLRLIYFSYDVKMKEKGDIPEGYSVSREKKERFSLILESASTNQTSMYLCASSETRQGMGKLFFGSGTQLSVL.

The chain combines TRBV5-4 with TRBJ2-4; 8 bases map to TRBD1. The CDR3 totals 16 residues. V was clipped by 4 bases and J by 0 bases; unmatched bases: 6. CDR1 SGHNT and CDR2 YYREEE come from the germline V gene (reference sequence). The CDR3 DNA reads as TGTGCCAGCAGCCCCGGACAGGGATTAGCCAAAAACATTCAGTACTTC. It is translated as CASSPGQGLAKNIQYF.

V is TRBV5-4 and J is TRBJ2-5, with D possibly TRBD2 on 5 matching bases. The length of the CDR3 is 10 residues. Germline V gene lookup returns CDR1 SGHNT and CDR2 YYREEE (reference sequence). V gave up 4 bases and J gave up 9 bases, with 7 bases separating them. The CDR3 nucleotides are TGTGCCAGCAGCACCGGGGCCCAGTACTTC. Translated: CASSTGAQYF.

CDR3 DNA sequence: TGTGCCATCACCGAGACAGGGGGCGTCGGGGAGCTGTTTTTT. Amino acids: CAITETGGVGELFF. The chain carries TRBV10-3 and TRBJ2-2; 10 bases fit TRBD1. CDR3 size: 14 residues. The V segment lost 7 bases and the J segment 7 bases; nucleotides outside the gene matches: 6. The germline CDR1 and CDR2 sequences are ENHRY and SYGVKD.

This clone was counted a single time. V is TRBV29-1 and J is TRBJ2-1, with D possibly TRBD1 on 8 matching bases. Germline values: CDR1 SQVTM, CDR2 ANQGSEA. Trimming took 5 bases from V and 4 from J, leaving 18 bases between them. The CDR3 runs to 15 residues. DNA for the CDR3: TGCAGCGTTCAACCTACAGGGGGGGTTTACAATGAGCAGTTCTTC. Its protein is CSVQPTGGVYNEQFF.

The chain links TRBV19 to TRBJ2-7; 11 bases line up with TRBD2. Per germline, CDR1 LNHDA and CDR2 SQIVND (reference sequence). V was clipped by 6 bases and J by 4 bases; unmatched bases: 8. This CDR3 is 15 amino acids long. CDR3 nucleotide sequence: TGTGCCAGTAGCAATAGCGGGGGGGCGCGGTACGAGCAGTACTTC. Its translation is CASSNSGGARYEQYF.

The V call is TRBV5-4, the J call TRBJ2-5; TRBD2 matches at 9 bases. Germline CDR1 is SGHNT and CDR2 is YYREEE (reference sequence). V lost 2 bases to trimming and J lost 4 bases; unmatched junction nucleotides: 9. The CDR3 consists of 16 residues. The chain's CDR3 is CASSFGAGGPTETQYF. Written as DNA, the CDR3 is TGTGCCAGCAGCTTCGGCGCGGGGGGGCCGACAGAGACCCAGTACTTC.

The chain links TRBV7-3 to TRBJ2-5; possibly TRBD1 for D (6 bases). Germline V gene data show CDR1 as SGHTA and CDR2 as FQGTGA. The CDR3 runs 14 residues. V lost 2 bases to trimming and J lost 7 bases, with 14 bases between them. CDR3 in amino acids: CASSLGGSQATQYF. The CDR3, as DNA: TGTGCCAGCAGCTTAGGGGGCTCCCAGGCGACCCAGTACTTC.

The chain employs TRBV5-1 and TRBJ2-1; D gene uncertain. Trimming took off 5 bases at V and 4 bases at J, with 4 bases between the two ends. The germline CDR1 and CDR2 sequences are SGHRS and YFSETQ. This CDR3 spans 11 amino acids. CDR3 sequence (DNA): TGCGCCAGCAGTGAGTACAATGAGCAGTTCTTC. It specifies CASSEYNEQFF.

The genes are TRBV7-9 and TRBJ1-3; possible D gene TRBD1, 6 bases. Germline V CDR1 and CDR2: SEHNR, FQNEAQ (reference sequence). V lost 5 bases and J lost 3, with 14 bases in between. The CDR3 is 15 residues long. The CDR3 sequence: CASSPGGADGNTIYF. In DNA form, the CDR3 reads TGTGCCAGCAGCCCTGGGGGGGCGGATGGAAACACCATATATTTT.

This rearrangement joins TRBV5-1 to TRBJ1-1; D perhaps matches TRBD1 (5 bases). This CDR3 has 13 residues. V dropped 0 bases and J dropped 6 bases, with 9 bases sitting between them. CDR1 is SGHRS and CDR2 is YFSETQ in the germline V gene. In nucleotides, the CDR3 is TGCGCCAGCAGCTTGGCCGGAGGGGCTGAAGCTTTCTTT. Translated: CASSLAGGAEAFF.

This clone was picked up one time. The chain has TRBV28 and TRBJ1-5; 10 bases fit TRBD1. CDR3 size: 16 residues. The germline CDR1 and CDR2 sequences are MDHEN and SYDVKM. The J segment lost 2 bases and the V segment lost 5 bases, leaving 6 bases of the junction unmatched. CDR3 in DNA: TGTGCCAGCAGTGCCGGGACAGGGGCGGGCAATCAGCCCCAGCATTTT. Protein sequence: CASSAGTGAGNQPQHF.

J is TRBJ1-1 and V is TRBV2; TRBD1 is a possible D gene (6 bases). CDR1 SNHLY and CDR2 FYNNEI come from the germline V gene. V was clipped by 8 bases and J by 3 bases, with 16 bases between them. This CDR3 contains 14 residues. The CDR3 region is CASQSPGDDTEAFF. CDR3 bases: TGTGCCAGCCAGTCGCCAGGGGACGACACTGAAGCTTTCTTT.

This chain connects TRBV24-1 to TRBJ1-5; D perhaps matches TRBD1 (5 bases). This CDR3 has 15 residues. The germline V and J ends were trimmed by 2 bases and 2 bases, with 9 bases remaining between them. The germline V gene encodes CDR1 KGHDR and CDR2 SFDVKD. This chain's CDR3 is CATSDSRVGNQPQHF. The CDR3 DNA reads TGTGCCACCAGTGATTCCAGGGTAGGCAATCAGCCCCAGCATTTT.

The CDR3 sequence is CAWRGTGVMAPLHF. In DNA, the CDR3 is TGTGCCTGGAGGGGGACAGGGGTAATGGCACCCCTCCACTTT. The gene calls are TRBV30 and TRBJ1-6; 10 bases fit TRBD1. The V gene's germline CDR1 is GTSNPN and CDR2 SVGIG (reference sequence). The CDR3 has 14 residues. The V and J ends lost 3 bases and 11 bases, in that order; junction bases with no gene match: 7.